These 23 T cell receptor beta chains were sequenced from one sample in a study of response to subunit inactivated influenza vaccine. TCRdb re-called the RT-PCR reads through MiXCR, storing one row per CDR3 protein. The data show around 490,000 distinct CDR3 sequences, 6% to 9% seen once. Sequencing was performed on PBMCs from blood, taken roughly 24 months after vaccination. The receptors shown here come from a man in his fifties or sixties who received an inactivated influenza vaccine.

The chain employs TRBV20-1 and TRBJ1-2, with 8 positions matching TRBD1. The CDR3 length is 12 residues. Germline CDR1 is DFQATT and CDR2 is SNEGSKA (reference sequence). V dropped 3 bases and J dropped 8; count of bases not matched to a gene: 5. Here the CDR3 DNA reads TGCAGTGCTAGCCCCAGGGGGCAGGGCTACACCTTC. It translates to CSASPRGQGYTF.

This chain connects TRBV2 to TRBJ2-2, with TRBD1 matching 7 bases. V was clipped by 6 bases and J by 1 base; unmatched bases: 5. The CDR3 is 15 residues long. Germline CDR1 is SNHLY and CDR2 is FYNNEI. CDR3 amino acids: CASRDHRGNTGELFF. The CDR3 nucleotides are TGTGCCAGCAGAGATCACAGGGGGAACACCGGGGAGCTGTTTTTT.

The chain combines TRBV7-8 with TRBJ2-3; D unclear. V shed 8 bases and J shed 2 bases, with 5 bases lying between them. The length of the CDR3 is 11 residues. In germline, CDR1 is SGHVS, CDR2 FQNEAQ. CDR3: CASGTTDTQYF. The CDR3 region has the DNA TGTGCCAGCGGTACCACAGATACGCAGTATTTT.

There are a few counts of this clonotype. The CDR3 sequence: CSARGWVGTSGGANEQFF. As DNA, the CDR3 is TGCAGTGCTAGAGGTTGGGTGGGGACTAGCGGGGGGGCCAATGAGCAGTTCTTC. This sequence joins TRBV20-1 and TRBJ2-1; the match to TRBD2 covers 16 bases. This CDR3 has 18 amino acids. J gave up 6 bases and V 1 base, and 9 bases lay outside the gene matches. Germline values: CDR1 DFQATT, CDR2 SNEGSKA (reference sequence).

This clonotype has a handful of counts. The V call is TRBV20-1, the J call TRBJ1-1; 7 positions agree with TRBD1. The CDR3 covers 16 residues. V lost 3 bases and J lost 0; bases outside the gene matches: 10. Germline V gives CDR1 DFQATT, CDR2 SNEGSKA (reference sequence). CDR3 DNA: TGCAGTGCTAGTGGGACTTACAGGGGCCTGAACACTGAAGCTTTCTTT. This encodes CSASGTYRGLNTEAFF.

The V call is TRBV6-2 or TRBV6-3, the J call TRBJ2-1, with 8 bases aligning to TRBD1. Germline CDR1 is MNHEY and CDR2 is SVGEGT. Trimming removed 6 bases from V and 1 base from J; junction bases left unmatched: 5. The CDR3 length is 15 residues. The CDR3, as DNA: TGTGCCAGCAGCCGGACAGGGAATTCCTACAATGAGCAGTTCTTC. This gives the protein CASSRTGNSYNEQFF.

The V call is TRBV10-3, the J call TRBJ1-1; D is perhaps TRBD1 (6 bases). Per germline, CDR1 ENHRY and CDR2 SYGVKD. The V end was cut by 7 bases, the J end by 1 base, with 16 bases between. CDR3 size: 15 residues. The CDR3 here is CAIKSVRGSNTEAFF. The CDR3 bases are TGTGCCATCAAATCTGTCAGGGGTTCGAACACTGAAGCTTTCTTT.

V is TRBV7-2 and J is TRBJ1-5; 10 bases match TRBD1. Germline CDR1 is SGHTA and CDR2 is FQGNSA. This CDR3 is 15 amino acids long. V shed 5 bases and J 8 bases; nucleotides not matched to a gene: 9. The DNA of the CDR3 is TGTGCCAGCAGCAGACAGGGGGCGCGAATGGAGCCCCAGCATTTT. It translates to CASSRQGARMEPQHF.

A few counts support this clonotype. The genes are TRBV18 and TRBJ1-5; D is unclear. The CDR3 length is 13 residues. Germline CDR1 and CDR2: KGHSH and LQKENI. The germline V and J ends were trimmed by 1 base and 5 bases, with 6 bases remaining between them. The CDR3 DNA reads TGTGCCAGCTCACCACGAAAAGATCAGCCCCAGCATTTT. Translating it yields CASSPRKDQPQHF.

This clonotype was detected a few times. The V gene is TRBV28, the J gene TRBJ1-1; no definite D call. Trimming left V 3 bases short and J 0 bases short, with 8 bases between. The CDR3 sequence is 14 residues long. Germline assignment: CDR1 MDHEN and CDR2 SYDVKM. The CDR3 loop reads CASSLPLMNTEAFF. In DNA form, the CDR3 reads TGTGCCAGCAGTTTGCCCCTCATGAACACTGAAGCTTTCTTT.

This clonotype was recorded a few times. The chain combines TRBV29-1 with TRBJ2-3; 7 bases align to TRBD2. Losses at the gene ends were 4 bases for V and 1 base for J; bases not matched to a gene: 5. Germline CDR1 SQVTM, CDR2 ANQGSEA. This CDR3 spans 14 amino acids. The CDR3 loop reads CSVGRLAGTDTQYF. Here the CDR3 DNA reads TGCAGCGTTGGAAGGCTAGCGGGCACAGATACGCAGTATTTT.

This clonotype was detected many times. V usage is TRBV5-5 and J usage is TRBJ2-7; possibly TRBD1 for D (6 bases). From germline, CDR1 is SGHKS and CDR2 YYEKEE (reference sequence). Trimming removed 0 bases from V and 4 bases from J, with 11 bases in between. There are 14 residues in the CDR3. The CDR3 loop is CASSLEGHSYEQYF. The CDR3 DNA reads TGTGCCAGCAGCTTGGAGGGACACAGTTACGAGCAGTACTTC.

This clonotype was observed a few times. Here the CDR3 DNA reads TGTGCCAGCACGTCCCGACGGACCTACGAGCAGTACTTC. It is translated as CASTSRRTYEQYF. The chain uses TRBV12-3 or TRBV12-4 and TRBJ2-7, with no clear D. The CDR3 spans 13 residues. The V end lost 7 bases, the J end lost 2 bases, and 12 bases lay between the germline ends.

The rearrangement joins TRBV4-2 to TRBJ1-1; D is unclear. V gave up 4 bases and J gave up 2 bases, with 11 bases separating them. There are 14 residues in the CDR3. CDR1 is LGHNA and CDR2 is YNFKEQ in the germline V gene. CDR3 protein: CASSRDWGNTEAFF. CDR3 nucleotides: TGTGCCAGCAGCCGAGACTGGGGAAACACTGAAGCTTTCTTT.

This clonotype was picked up many times. The chain has TRBV5-1 and TRBJ2-2; D might be TRBD2 (5 bases). The CDR3 runs to 15 residues. V was trimmed by 2 bases and J by 4 bases, leaving 12 bases between them. Germline V lookup: CDR1 SGHRS, CDR2 YFSETQ. DNA for the CDR3: TGCGCCAGCAGCTTTAGCGATGGGCCCACCGGGGAGCTGTTTTTT. Amino acid sequence: CASSFSDGPTGELFF.

This clonotype has ten or more counts. The V and J genes are TRBV14 and TRBJ2-1, with D tentatively TRBD1 (6 bases). V was shortened by 3 bases and J by 10 bases, with 19 bases between the two germline ends. CDR3 length: 15 residues. Germline CDR1 SGHDN, CDR2 FVKESK. The CDR3 region has the DNA TGTGCCAGCAGCCATATGGACAGACTGAGGGGAGAGCAGTTCTTC. It codes for CASSHMDRLRGEQFF.

This clonotype has just a few counts. The chain combines TRBV14 with TRBJ1-1, with D possibly TRBD1 on 6 matching bases. Trimming stripped 2 bases from V and 4 bases from J, with 14 bases between. Germline lookup yields CDR1 SGHDN and CDR2 FVKESK. This CDR3 has 15 residues. Here the CDR3 DNA reads TGTGCCAGCAGCCAACAGGGGTGGTTTAGCACTGAAGCTTTCTTT. This gives the protein CASSQQGWFSTEAFF.

The CDR3 nucleotides are TGTGCCTGGAGTCTGCTAACGGATACGCAGTATTTT. Residues: CAWSLLTDTQYF. This chain joins TRBV30 and TRBJ2-3; no clear D gene. This CDR3 has 12 amino acids. The germline V gene has CDR1 GTSNPN and CDR2 SVGIG (reference sequence). The V end was cut by 2 bases, the J end by 6 bases, with 9 bases between.

This clonotype has just a few counts. This chain links TRBV9 with TRBJ2-3, with 10 bases aligning to TRBD2. V lost 4 bases to trimming and J lost 5 bases; unmatched junction nucleotides: 13. The CDR3 sequence is 17 residues long. The germline V gene encodes CDR1 SGDLS and CDR2 YYNGEE. The CDR3 DNA reads TGTGCCAGCAGCCCAGAAGGCGGGACTAGCGTAATAGATACGCAGTATTTT. It yields the protein CASSPEGGTSVIDTQYF.

The chain uses TRBV6-5 and TRBJ2-5; TRBD2 agrees at 8 bases. This CDR3 is 16 amino acids long. Per germline, CDR1 MNHEY and CDR2 SVGAGI. The V and J ends lost 0 bases and 4 bases, in that order; junction bases with no gene match: 7. The CDR3 bases are TGTGCCAGCAGTTACTCTACCGGGGGGGTTACAGAGACCCAGTACTTC. Translating gives CASSYSTGGVTETQYF.

In its sample, this clonotype was seen many times. The gene calls are TRBV11-3 and TRBJ1-2; D is undetermined. CDR3 length: 18 residues. V gave up 1 base and J gave up 3 bases, with 21 bases separating them. Looked up from germline, CDR1 is SGHNT and CDR2 is YENEEA. CDR3 nucleotides: TGTGCCAGCAGCTTAGGTCGTAATCAGGCTGCCCCGGACTATGGCTACACCTTC. This encodes CASSLGRNQAAPDYGYTF.

This clonotype was detected a few times. This sequence joins TRBV4-3 and TRBJ2-3; tentatively, D is TRBD2 (5 bases). The CDR3 is 18 residues long. The V end lost 1 base, the J end lost 4 bases, and 21 bases lay between the germline ends. The germline V gene has CDR1 LGHNA and CDR2 YSLEER. The CDR3 region is CASSQALVRAARPDTQYF. DNA for the CDR3: TGCGCCAGCAGCCAAGCTTTGGTGCGGGCCGCTCGCCCAGATACGCAGTATTTT.

In DNA form, the CDR3 reads TGTGCCAGCAGTTTCAATTCGCGGGGATCGGATGCTTTCTTT. Translating it yields CASSFNSRGSDAFF. The chain has TRBV12-3 or TRBV12-4 and TRBJ1-1; D remains unclear. The V and J ends lost 3 bases and 11 bases respectively, with 19 bases between them. The length of the CDR3 is 14 residues.